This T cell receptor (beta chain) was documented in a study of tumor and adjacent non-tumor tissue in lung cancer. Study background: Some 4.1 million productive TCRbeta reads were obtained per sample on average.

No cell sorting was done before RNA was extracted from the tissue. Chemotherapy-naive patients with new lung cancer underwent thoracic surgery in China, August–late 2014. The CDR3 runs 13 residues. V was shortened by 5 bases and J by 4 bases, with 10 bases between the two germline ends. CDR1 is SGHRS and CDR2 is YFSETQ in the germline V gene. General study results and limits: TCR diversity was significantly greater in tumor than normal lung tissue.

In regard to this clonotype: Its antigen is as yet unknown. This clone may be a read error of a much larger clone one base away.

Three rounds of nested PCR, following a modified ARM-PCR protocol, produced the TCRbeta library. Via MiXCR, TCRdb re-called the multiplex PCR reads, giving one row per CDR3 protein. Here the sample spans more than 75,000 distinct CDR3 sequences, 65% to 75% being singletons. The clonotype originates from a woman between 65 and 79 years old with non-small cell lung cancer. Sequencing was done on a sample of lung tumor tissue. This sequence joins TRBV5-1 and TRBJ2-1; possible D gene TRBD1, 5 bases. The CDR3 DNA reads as TGCGCCAGCAGTCCAGGGTTTTACAATGAGCAGTTCTTC. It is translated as CASSPGFYNEQFF.